This TCR beta chain originates from a study of T-cell reconstitution after alpha-beta-depleted transplantation in children. Study-wide results and caveats: Recipient T cells and thymic progenitors that survived gave rise to the high TCRbeta diversity observed at day 60 in some patients. Several hundred expanded graft clones reportedly were the source of alpha-beta T cells about two months after transplant.

In this sample, this clonotype turned up a few times. Its antigen is as yet unknown. With 0 bases removed from V and 4 bases from J, the gap between germline ends came to 7 bases. This CDR3 comprises 14 residues. Per germline, CDR1 WNHNN and CDR2 SYGVQD (reference sequence). Construction of the TCRbeta library involved unique molecular identifiers. TCRdb fed the PCR reads into MiXCR, producing one record per CDR3 protein. The sample has 250,000 to 400,000 distinct CDR3 sequences, approximately 20% seen once. Material: PBMCs, mostly from graft donor cells, obtained 180 days after TCRalphabeta/CD19-depleted stem cell transplant. The V call is TRBV10-1, the J call TRBJ1-5; D ambiguous. This sequence originates from a male patient between 10 and 17 years old who had a stem cell transplant for acute lymphoblastic leukemia, so the T cells may come from the graft donor. CDR3 protein: CASSESGLNQPQHF. CDR3 sequence (DNA): TGCGCCAGCAGTGAGTCCGGGCTTAATCAGCCCCAGCATTTT.